This T cell receptor beta chain stems from a study of follicular helper T cells after annual influenza vaccination. Profiled with immunoSEQ multiplex PCR; TCRdb holds only in-frame clones, not every one. Among some 9,000 clones listed, 80% to 90% were seen once. The sample's time point: 2015-2016 season, pre-vaccination. Non-naive CD4+CXCR5+PD-1+ cTfh were sorted into ICOS+CD38+ and ICOS-CD38- fractions. The starting material was CXCR5+ CD38- circulating T follicular helper cells from blood, obtained on the day of influenza vaccination. Subset indicated: circulating Tfh, non-naive CD4+CXCR5+PD-1+ (ICOS+CD38+ or ICOS-CD38-). This sequence was found in an adult who received the influenza vaccine.

The DNA for the CDR3 is TGTGCCAGCAGTTACTCGGTGCAGGGGGCGGGATATGGCTACACCTTC. Encoded protein: CASSYSVQGAGYGYTF. J is TRBJ1-2 and V is TRBV6-5; 8 bases line up with TRBD1. J was trimmed by 5 bases and V by 0 bases; bases with no gene match: 8. The CDR3 length is 16 residues. Germline CDR1 reads MNHEY; CDR2 reads SVGAGI.